This paragraph reports one TCR beta chain. No cognate antigen has been identified for it. No base quality information exists; no much larger clone differs at one position. The data derive from a study of spatial heterogeneity in lung cancer (dated by TCRdb to about 2019). Regarding the study in general: More beta-chain than alpha-chain transcripts were consistently detected, likely reflecting higher beta-chain transcript abundance. In the raw uncorrected reads, each unique combination of TCR and UMI appeared more than ten times on average. The study quantitatively compared TCR alpha and beta repertoires across multiple tumor regions, matched nontumor lung and blood in non-small cell lung cancer. TCR repertoire features were related to nonsynonymous mutation counts determined by whole-exome sequencing of tumor tissue. Both alpha and beta chains were TCR-sequenced in hundreds of tumor regions, about 69 matched nontumor lung samples and over 55 PBMC samples obtained at surgery.

Taken with the paper, the label for time point translates to: sample taken at primary tumor resection. TCR sequencing used whole RNA extracted from tumor and nontumor lung tissue, or from cryopreserved PBMC samples, without cell sorting. Donors were over 60 patients with early-stage, untreated non-small cell lung cancer from the lung TRACERx cohort. A patient was chosen for TCR sequencing only when enough RNA was available from at least two tumor regions. Library preparation was by 5' RACE. Instrument used: NextSeq 500. The TCR library protocol attached a unique molecular identifier to each TCR cDNA molecule to allow correction of PCR and sequencing errors. The study's processing was this. TCR identification, UMI-based error correction and CDR3 extraction were all carried out with Decombinator tools. Expanded TCRs were defined as those above a frequency of 2 per 1,000, corresponding to the top 1% of the tumor frequency distribution. Renyi diversity was calculated using the R vegan package after each repertoire was subsampled 100 times to 5,000 TCRs. CDR3 similarity networks were built from amino acid triplet string-kernel similarity, with CDR3s being connected when pairwise similarity was above 0.82. Using fastp at Q25 and MiXCR, TCRdb reprocessed the public reads and kept productive beta chains. Entries that share a CDR3 protein sequence are merged under the most common genes and DNA. TCRdb, not the authors, supplied the V and J calls. Present in this sample are more than 85,000 distinct CDR3 sequences, around 10% of which were seen just once. The ten largest make up about 7.1% of the sample.

Overall study outcomes, separate from this receptor: Ubiquitous expanded tumor TCRs were detected in blood more often at tumor resection than at routine follow-up. Additional single-cell paired TCR alpha and beta sequencing was considered necessary to confirm, at a functional level, the hypothesis that regional TCRs recognize regional mutations.

CDR1 and CDR2, per the germline V gene, are SGDLS and YYNGEE. The CDR3 starts with the cysteine, ends with the phenylalanine, and has 14 residues. Only the CDR3 DNA is retained, 42 bases long and in frame from the first base. Deletion took 0 bases off V and 4 bases off J, with a span of 5 bases between the germline ends. The receptor comes from a male donor with early-stage non-small cell lung cancer. The chain joins TRBV9 to TRBJ2-6, with an unclear D gene assignment. The sample here was PBMCs, taken at surgery. The CDR3 has the sequence CASSVAPGANVLTF. The nucleotide sequence is given as TGTGCCAGCAGCGTAGCCCCCGGGGCCAACGTCCTGACTTTC. Supplemented by the reference TRBV9 and TRBJ2-6 proteins around the CDR3, the complete variable domain is DSGVTQTPKHLITATGQRVTLRCSPRSGDLSVYWYQQSLDQGLQFLIQYYNGEERAKGNILERFSAQQFPDLHSELNLSSLELGDSALYFCASSVAPGANVLTFGAGSRLTVL.